In this sample, the clone carrying this TCR beta chain turned up a few times. The data originate from a study of blood T cell repertoires in COVID-19. Profiling relied on immunoSEQ multiplex PCR, and the TCRdb table lists in-frame clones only, not all of them. The data hold 150,000 to 200,000 clones, with approximately 90% observed a single time. V lost 5 bases and J 3 bases, leaving 14 bases between the germline ends. The CDR3 length is 14 residues. CDR1 is SGHTA, CDR2 FQGTGA, per germline. This sequence originates from a young woman who had recovered from COVID-19. The sequenced material came from peripheral blood. V and J are TRBV7-3 and TRBJ2-7, with unresolved D. CDR3 region: CASSPLGDLYEQYV. The CDR3 DNA reads as TGTGCCAGCAGCCCCCTAGGTGATCTCTACGAGCAGTACGTC.